This TCR beta chain was observed in a study of T cell repertoires in aging, cancer and after chemotherapy. Whole-study context: Patients with glioblastoma brain tumors were sampled before and after temozolomide-based therapy.

The study, taken as a whole, reports: These repertoire data do not allow conclusions about immunological memory after chemotherapy. Loss of evenness, beyond lost richness, contributed to age-related TCR diversity decline in cancer patients.

The trim removed 4 bases at V and 4 bases at J, leaving 5 bases unmatched. CDR1 is LNHNV and CDR2 is YYDKDF in the germline V gene (reference sequence). The CDR3 sequence is 15 residues long. In its sample, this clonotype is medium-sized. Its antigen is unknown. Rearranged V-D-J TRB sequences were amplified with a mixed TRB-A/B primer pool. MiXCR was run by TCRdb on the multiplex PCR reads, yielding one entry per CDR3 protein. Seen here are fewer than 4,500 distinct CDR3 sequences, around a quarter observed once, and the top ten hold roughly 4%. Amplification of TCR beta used genomic DNA extracted from peripheral blood.

The sequence came from a human donor with a solid tumor. Sequences were obtained from blood. The chain employs TRBV15 and TRBJ2-7; TRBD2 matches at 12 bases. CDR3 loop: CATSTETSGSYEQYF. The CDR3 DNA follows: TGTGCCACCAGCACTGAGACTAGCGGGAGTTACGAGCAGTACTTC.